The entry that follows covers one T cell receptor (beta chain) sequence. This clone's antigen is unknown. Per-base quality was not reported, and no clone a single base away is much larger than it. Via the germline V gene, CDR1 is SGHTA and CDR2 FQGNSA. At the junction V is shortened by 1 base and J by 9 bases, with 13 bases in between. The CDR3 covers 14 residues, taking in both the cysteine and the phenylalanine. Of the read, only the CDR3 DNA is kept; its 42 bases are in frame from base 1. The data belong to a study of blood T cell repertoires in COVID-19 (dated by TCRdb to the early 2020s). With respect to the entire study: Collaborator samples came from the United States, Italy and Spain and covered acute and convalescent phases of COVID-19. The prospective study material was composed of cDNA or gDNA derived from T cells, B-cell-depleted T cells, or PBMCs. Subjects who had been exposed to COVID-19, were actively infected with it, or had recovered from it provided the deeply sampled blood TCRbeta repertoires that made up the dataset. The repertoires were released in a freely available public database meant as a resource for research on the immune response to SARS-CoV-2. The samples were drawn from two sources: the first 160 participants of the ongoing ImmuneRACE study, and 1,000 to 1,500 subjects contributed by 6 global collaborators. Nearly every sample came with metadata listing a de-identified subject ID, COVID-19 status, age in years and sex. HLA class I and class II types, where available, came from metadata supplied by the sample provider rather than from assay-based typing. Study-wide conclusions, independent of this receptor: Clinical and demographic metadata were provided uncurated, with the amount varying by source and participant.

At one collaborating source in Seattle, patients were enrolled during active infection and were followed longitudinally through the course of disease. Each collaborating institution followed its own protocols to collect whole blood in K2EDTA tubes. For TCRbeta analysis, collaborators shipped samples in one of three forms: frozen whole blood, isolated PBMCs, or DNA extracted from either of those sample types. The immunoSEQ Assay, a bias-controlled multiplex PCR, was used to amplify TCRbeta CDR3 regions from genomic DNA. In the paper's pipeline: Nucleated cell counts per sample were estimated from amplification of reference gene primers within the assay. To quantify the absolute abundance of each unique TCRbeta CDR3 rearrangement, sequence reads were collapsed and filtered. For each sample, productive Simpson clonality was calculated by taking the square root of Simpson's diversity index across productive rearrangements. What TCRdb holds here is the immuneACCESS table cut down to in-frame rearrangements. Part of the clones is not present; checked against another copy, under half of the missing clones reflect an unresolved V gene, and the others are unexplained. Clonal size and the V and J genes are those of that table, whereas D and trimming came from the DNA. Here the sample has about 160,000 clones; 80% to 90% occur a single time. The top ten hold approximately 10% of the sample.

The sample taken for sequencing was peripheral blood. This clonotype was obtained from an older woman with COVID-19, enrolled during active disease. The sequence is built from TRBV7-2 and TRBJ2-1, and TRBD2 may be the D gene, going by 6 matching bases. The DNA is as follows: TGTGCCAGCAGCTTAGGACGGGGGAGCGGTGAGCAGTTCTTC. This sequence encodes CASSLGRGSGEQFF. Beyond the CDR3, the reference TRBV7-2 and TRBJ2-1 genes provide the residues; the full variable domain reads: GAGVSQSPSNKVTEKGKDVELRCDPISGHTALYWYRQSLGQGLEFLIYFQGNSAPDKSGLPSDRFSAERTGGSVSTLTIQRTQQEDSAVYLCASSLGRGSGEQFFGPGTRLTVL.